This TCR beta chain appears in the sequencing data of a study of Ad26.COV2.S vaccination and SARS-CoV-2 variants (dated by TCRdb to the early 2020s). Turning to the overall study: Donors in the vaccine arm were drawn from COV1001, a multicentre, randomized, double-blind, placebo-controlled phase I-IIa trial testing Ad26.COV2.S in healthy adults. Ad26.COV2.S was given intramuscularly at 5x10^10 or 1x10^11 viral particles, as a single shot or as two shots 56 days apart. A total of roughly 32 samples were included in the TCR-sequenced set, comprising about 20 Ad26.COV2.S vaccine recipients, 5 placebo recipients and 8 SARS-CoV-2 convalescent individuals. Sequencing of the TCRbeta repertoire served to evaluate the specificity and breadth of SARS-CoV-2-reactive T cell receptors following Ad26.COV2.S vaccination. Blinding of investigators to trial group allocation was maintained during experiments and outcome assessment. Trial participants were randomized into five groups of five, in which low-dose or high-dose Ad26.COV2.S was given once or twice, or placebo was given on both occasions. The research as a whole found: After vaccination, substantial breadth of spike-specific CD8+ and CD4+ T cell responses was reported. Higher spike-specific TCR breadth was observed in Ad26.COV2.S recipients than in placebo recipients (P = 0.0014). The authors noted that total T cell responses may have been underestimated by the TCR breadth and depth analyses. Vaccine and placebo recipients had similar non-spike TCR breadth, a finding consistent with the vaccine containing only spike. Comparing responses between vaccine doses or regimens was not something the study was powered to do.

V sheds 4 bases and J sheds 5 bases, leaving 11 bases between their ends. The cysteine opens and the phenylalanine closes a CDR3 of 13 amino acids. The retained sequence is limited to the CDR3, 39 bases, with the frame set at the first base. CDR1 SGHDN and CDR2 FVKESK were looked up in the germline V gene. TCRbeta CDR3 regions were sequenced with the immunoSEQ Assay. After extraction, genomic DNA underwent amplification by bias-controlled multiplex PCR, followed by high-throughput sequencing. In the authors' own workflow: To quantify the absolute abundance of every unique TCRbeta CDR3 region, sequences were collapsed and filtered. Usable DNA was measured by amplifying reference genes present in all nucleated cells, and TCRbeta template counts were normalized to that usable DNA to estimate T cell fraction. Repertoire TCRs were annotated as SARS-CoV-2-specific by exact matching of V gene, CDR3 amino acid sequence and J gene to a known reactive TCR set. The reference SARS-CoV-2 TCR set was derived from MIRA and filtered for enrichment in COVID-19-positive ImmuneCODE repertoires, a step that removed public or cross-reactive TCRs. Using the MIRA antigens, annotated TCRs were further analysed by specific ORF or by position within an ORF. Depth was the summed frequency of annotated unique rearrangements, while breadth was defined as annotated unique rearrangements over total unique productive rearrangements. Group comparisons of TCR breadth used two-sided Wilcoxon rank-sum tests. The clones in this table, taken by TCRdb from immuneACCESS, are in-frame only. Not every clone is retained; where verified, under half of the shortfall comes from an unresolved V gene, and the cause of the rest is unknown. V and J calls plus clone size are reproduced from that table; the DNA served to infer D and trimming. A total of some 300,000 clones appear in this sample, around four fifths of them only once. The ten largest clones take up 2% to 2.5% of the sample.

Per the publication, the treatment or condition label means: approximately 18 received Ad26.COV2.S at low or high dose, single or two shots; roughly 5 received placebo; per-sample allocation not given. Repertoires of vaccine and placebo recipients were sequenced from samples taken on day 63 after the first injection. Between 29 July and 7 August 2020, Cohort 1b enrolled about 27 adults aged 18-55 years at one site in Boston, USA. Ad26.COV2.S was a replication-incompetent adenovirus type 26 vector that expressed a prefusion-stabilized SARS-CoV-2 spike protein derived from the original Wuhan strain. In regard to this clone: What antigen it recognizes has not been identified. No much larger clone is present one base from it, and per-base qualities are unavailable.

The sequence was collected from a person between 18 and 65 years old who received the Ad26.COV2.S COVID-19 vaccine or a placebo. The sequencing used peripheral blood, collected in a trial of Ad26.COV2.S vaccine versus placebo. The chain employs TRBV14 and TRBJ1-1, with no reliable assignment of the D segment. The nucleotide sequence reads TGTGCCAGCAGCCCCTGGAGGAGGACTGAAGCTTTCTTT. It translates as CASSPWRRTEAFF.